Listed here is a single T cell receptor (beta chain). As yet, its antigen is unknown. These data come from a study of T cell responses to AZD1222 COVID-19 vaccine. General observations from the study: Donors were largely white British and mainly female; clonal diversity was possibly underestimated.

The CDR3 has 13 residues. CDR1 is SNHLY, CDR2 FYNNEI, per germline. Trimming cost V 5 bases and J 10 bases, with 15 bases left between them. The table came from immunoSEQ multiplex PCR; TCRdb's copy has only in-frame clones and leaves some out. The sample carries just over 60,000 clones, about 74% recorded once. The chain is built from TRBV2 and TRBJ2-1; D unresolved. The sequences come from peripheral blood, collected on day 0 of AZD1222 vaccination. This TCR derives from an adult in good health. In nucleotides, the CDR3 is TGTGCCAGCAGTCCCGTCGGCGTTGGAGAGCAGTTCTTC. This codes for CASSPVGVGEQFF.